A selection of T cell receptor beta chains follows, all from one sample in a study of blood T cells in healthy people across ages. TCRdb itself ran the 5' RACE reads through MiXCR, one entry per CDR3 protein. Among hundreds of thousands of distinct CDR3 sequences listed, about 25% were seen once. The sample was also reused in another study, on T cells of mothers and their children.

The sequenced material came from blood. The origin of the receptors is a boy aged 2 to 10 in good health. Each CDR3 is given with its conserved first and last residue. D genes are given only for firm matches. Clone size is shown for a subset of rows, as once, few, many or a class of expanded clone.

.,.,TRBJ2-7,TRBV25-1,TGTGCCAGCGAACCGGGGGTCGGCCACGAGCAGTACTTC,CASEPGVGHEQYF
few,TRBD2,TRBJ2-2,TRBV28,TGTGCCAGCAGTCATAGGCTAGCGGGAGTAGCAACCGGGGAGCTGTTTTTT,CASSHRLAGVATGELFF
.,.,TRBJ2-1,TRBV7-2,TGTGCCAGCAGCTTCGGTAAGGCGCAGTTCTTC,CASSFGKAQFF
.,.,TRBJ1-1,TRBV5-1,TGCGCCAGCAGCCCATGGGGGTCGGGGAACACTGAAGCTTTCTTT,CASSPWGSGNTEAFF
.,.,TRBJ2-7,TRBV27,TGTGCCAGCAGTCCCTACAGGGGGACTAACTACGAGCAGTACTTC,CASSPYRGTNYEQYF
.,.,TRBJ1-1,TRBV5-1,TGCGCCAGCGGCCCGACATCTTTCAACACTGAAGCTTTCTTT,CASGPTSFNTEAFF
few,.,TRBJ1-2,TRBV12-3/TRBV12-4,TGTGCCAGCAGTTTGGCAGGGGCGGCTGGCTACACCTTC,CASSLAGAAGYTF
few,TRBD2,TRBJ2-7,TRBV20-1,TGCAGTGCTCCCGGACTAGCGGGTTACGAGCAGTACTTC,CSAPGLAGYEQYF
many,.,TRBJ1-1,TRBV5-1,TGCGCCAGCAGCTTGGTAGCGAACACTGAAGCTTTCTTT,CASSLVANTEAFF
.,TRBD1,TRBJ1-2,TRBV5-1,TGCGCCAGCAGCCGACAGGGGACTCAGAGCGGCTACACCTTC,CASSRQGTQSGYTF
few,TRBD2,TRBJ2-1,TRBV29-1,TGCAGCGTTCCGATTAGCGGGAGCTCCTACAATGAGCAGTTCTTC,CSVPISGSSYNEQFF
.,.,TRBJ2-4,TRBV7-2,TGTGCCAGCGGCCAGGCAGGGGTCTCCCTGCCCATTCAGTACTTC,CASGQAGVSLPIQYF
few,.,TRBJ2-1,TRBV29-1,TGCAGCCAGGGGCGGTCCTACAATGAGCAGTTCTTC,CSQGRSYNEQFF
.,.,TRBJ2-7,TRBV21-1,TGTGCCAGCAGCCAACAGGGACACGAGCAGTACTTC,CASSQQGHEQYF
few,TRBD1,TRBJ1-4,TRBV25-1,TGTGCCAGCAGAGGGGACAGGGGAACGTTACGCGGTGAAAAACTGTTTTTT,CASRGDRGTLRGEKLFF
few,.,TRBJ1-1,TRBV29-1,TGCAGCGTCCGGGAGAGGGGCACTGAAGCTTTCTTT,CSVRERGTEAFF
once,.,TRBJ1-2,TRBV29-1,TGCAGCCACGACAGTAACTATGGCTACACCTTC,CSHDSNYGYTF
.,TRBD2,TRBJ2-1,TRBV7-2,TGTGCCAGCAGCTTAAGACTAGCGGCCCAATACAATGAGCAGTTCTTC,CASSLRLAAQYNEQFF
.,.,TRBJ2-1,TRBV4-3,TGCGCCAGCAGCCTCCCGCCTTTCCGGGATTTGTCCTACAATGAGCAGTTCTTC,CASSLPPFRDLSYNEQFF
.,TRBD1,TRBJ2-5,TRBV6-1,TGTGCCAGCAGTGAGAGGGACAGGGGAGAGACCCAGTACTTC,CASSERDRGETQYF
.,TRBD1,TRBJ1-5,TRBV6-5,TGTGCCGGCAGTTACAGGACAGGTAGCAATCAGCCCCAGCATTTT,CAGSYRTGSNQPQHF
.,.,TRBJ2-2,TRBV24-1,TGTGCCACCAGTGATTTGCGCACACTCACCGGGGAGCTGTTTTTT,CATSDLRTLTGELFF
few,TRBD1,TRBJ2-1,TRBV5-1,TGCGCCAGCAGCTTGGTGGACAGGCCCTACAATGAGCAGTTCTTC,CASSLVDRPYNEQFF
few,.,TRBJ2-5,TRBV10-3,TGTGCCATCAGTGAGTCGAGGGGACAAGAGACCCAGTACTTC,CAISESRGQETQYF
.,TRBD2,TRBJ2-3,TRBV5-1,TGCGCCAGCAGCCCCACTAGCGGGAAAGATACGCAGTATTTT,CASSPTSGKDTQYF
many,.,TRBJ2-1,TRBV20-1,TGCAGTGCCGAGGTGGGGGACCGTGGGTACAATGAGCAGTTCTTC,CSAEVGDRGYNEQFF
.,.,TRBJ2-1,TRBV11-2,TGTGCCAGCAGCTTAGTCAGGGCTGAGCAGTTCTTC,CASSLVRAEQFF
.,TRBD2,TRBJ2-3,TRBV15,TGTGCCCCACCTTTGACTAGCGGGGGGACGAATACGCAGTATTTT,CAPPLTSGGTNTQYF
many,.,TRBJ2-1,TRBV7-9,TGTGCCAGCAGCTCTAATTACAATGAGCAGTTCTTC,CASSSNYNEQFF
many,TRBD1,TRBJ2-5,TRBV5-1,TGCGCCAGCAGCAAGGACAGGGATGGGGAGACCCAGTACTTC,CASSKDRDGETQYF
.,TRBD2,TRBJ2-2,TRBV27,TGTGCCAGCAGTTTAGCGATAGCGGGGGGGCCCGGGGAGCTGTTTTTT,CASSLAIAGGPGELFF
.,TRBD1,TRBJ2-1,TRBV19,TGTGCCAGTAGTATATCGGTCGGGACAGGGGGTAGGAATGAGCAGTTCTTC,CASSISVGTGGRNEQFF
.,TRBD2,TRBJ2-3,TRBV20-1,TGCAGTGCTCAATCTAGCGGGAAACCAGATACGCAGTATTTT,CSAQSSGKPDTQYF
.,.,TRBJ1-1,TRBV10-3,TGTGCCATCAGTGAGACTGGGGGGCGAGCTTTCTTT,CAISETGGRAFF
.,.,TRBJ2-7,TRBV13,TGTGCCAGCAGCTTAGCCCTAGAGAGCGAGCAGTACTTC,CASSLALESEQYF
.,.,TRBJ2-6,TRBV4-3,TGCGCCAGCAGCCAAGATTGGCGCTCTGGGGCCAACGTCCTGACTTTC,CASSQDWRSGANVLTF
few,.,TRBJ2-3,TRBV6-2/TRBV6-3,TGTGCCAGCAGTTACTTCGGAGAGGAGTTGACGCAGTATTTT,CASSYFGEELTQYF
.,TRBD2,TRBJ2-7,TRBV11-2,TGTGCCAGCAGCTTACTAGGACTAGCGGCATACGAGCAGTACTTC,CASSLLGLAAYEQYF
.,.,TRBJ2-7,TRBV7-9,TGTGCCAGCAGCTTCGTGCAGGGGACAAGCTACGAGCAGTACTTC,CASSFVQGTSYEQYF
.,TRBD1,TRBJ1-2,TRBV2,TGTGCCAGCAGACGGACAGGGAATGATGGCTACACCTTC,CASRRTGNDGYTF
few,.,TRBJ2-7,TRBV7-2,TGTGCCAGCAGCTCCCCCCCGGGACAAGCCTCCTACGAGCAGTACTTC,CASSSPPGQASYEQYF
few,TRBD2,TRBJ2-3,TRBV5-5,TGTGCCAGCAGCTTGGCCTTCACTAGCGGGAGAGGAGATACGCAGTATTTT,CASSLAFTSGRGDTQYF
few,.,TRBJ1-5,TRBV20-1,TGCAGTGTTCGGAATGTGGGCAATCAGCCCCAGCATTTT,CSVRNVGNQPQHF
few,TRBD2,TRBJ2-5,TRBV7-2,TGTGCCAGCAGCCCCAAGACTAGCTGGCAAGAGACCCAGTACTTC,CASSPKTSWQETQYF
.,TRBD1,TRBJ1-1,TRBV12-3/TRBV12-4,TGTGCCAGCTCGTACAGGGGATTGAACTTCCGCGACACTGAAGCTTTCTTT,CASSYRGLNFRDTEAFF
.,TRBD1,TRBJ2-3,TRBV5-5,TGTGCCAGCAGCTGGGGGACAGTATCCACAGATACGCAGTATTTT,CASSWGTVSTDTQYF
.,TRBD1,TRBJ1-2,TRBV5-1,TGCGCCAGCAGCTTGGACAGGGGGCTCGCTGGCTACACCTTC,CASSLDRGLAGYTF
.,.,TRBJ2-5,TRBV5-1,TGCGCCAGCAGCTGGACCGATGATAAAGAGACCCAGTACTTC,CASSWTDDKETQYF
many,.,TRBJ1-1,TRBV20-1,TGCAGTGTCGGCCAGGGGACGAACACTGAAGCTTTCTTT,CSVGQGTNTEAFF
.,.,TRBJ1-1,TRBV6-5,TGTGCCAGCAGTTACAGGTTTGGCAGGGAACCCCAAGCTTTCTTT,CASSYRFGREPQAFF
few,TRBD2,TRBJ2-5,TRBV6-6,TGTGCCAGCGGACTAGCGGCTTCGGGGGAGCAGTACTTC,CASGLAASGEQYF
many,.,TRBJ2-1,TRBV27,TGTGCCAGCAGTTTCGGCAATGAGCAGTTCTTC,CASSFGNEQFF
.,.,TRBJ2-2,TRBV10-3,TGTGCCATCGGTGACCCGGACCAAGCCACCGGGGAGCTGTTTTTT,CAIGDPDQATGELFF
few,.,TRBJ2-1,TRBV20-1,TGCAGTGCTAGTAGGGGATGGAATGAGCAGTTCTTC,CSASRGWNEQFF